Listed below are T cell receptor beta chains from one sample, sequenced in a study of blood T cell repertoires in COVID-19. Sequenced by immunoSEQ multiplex PCR; TCRdb stores in-frame clones only, minus some. Of about 250,000 clones listed, around 82% are singletons. The material sequenced was PBMCs or T cells enriched from blood (not recorded which). These receptors were taken from a man in his fifties who had recovered from COVID-19. Each CDR3 is given with its conserved first and last residue. D genes are given only for firm matches. Where a row states a size, it is once, few, many or the class of an expanded clone; other rows omit it.

J	D	size	V	length	DNA	CDR3
TRBJ1-6	.	.	TRBV27	14	TGTGCCAGCAGATCACGCGCCTATAATTCACCCCTCCACTTT	CASRSRAYNSPLHF
TRBJ1-4	TRBD1	.	TRBV5-1	15	TGCGCCAGCAGCTTGGCCGGGACAGATAATGAAAAACTGTTTTTT	CASSLAGTDNEKLFF
TRBJ1-2	.	.	TRBV3-1/TRBV3-2	15	TGTGCCAGCAGCCCCTCAGGGATACAACTGAGAAGCTACACCTTC	CASSPSGIQLRSYTF
TRBJ2-2	.	.	TRBV3-1/TRBV3-2	16	TGTGCCAGCAGCCAACGGAAGGGACTTGGTGCCGGGGAGCTGTTTTTT	CASSQRKGLGAGELFF
TRBJ2-7	.	.	TRBV28	15	TGTGCCAGCAGTTCTTGGAACAGGGCCGCCTACGAGCAGTACTTC	CASSSWNRAAYEQYF
TRBJ2-7	TRBD1	once	TRBV5-1	14	TGCGCCAGCAGCGGAGGAAAGGGGGCGGCCGAGCAGTACTTC	CASSGGKGAAEQYF
TRBJ2-5	TRBD2	once	TRBV5-1	16	TGCGCCAGCAGCTTTGGGGCTAGCGGGAGGATGGAGACCCAGTACTTC	CASSFGASGRMETQYF
TRBJ2-3	TRBD2	.	TRBV6-5	15	TGTGCCAGCAGCTCTAGCGGGATGAGCACAGATACGCAGTATTTT	CASSSSGMSTDTQYF
TRBJ2-7	.	.	TRBV9	16	TGTGCCAGCAGCGTAGATGAGGGAATTCGGTCCTACGAGCAGTACTTC	CASSVDEGIRSYEQYF
TRBJ1-1	.	once	TRBV7-3	15	TGTGCCAGCAGCCCCTCCCCCGGACAGAACACTGAAGCTTTCTTT	CASSPSPGQNTEAFF
TRBJ1-2	.	.	TRBV6-5	13	TGTGCCAGCAGTCCAACGGGGGAAGCTGGCTACACCTTC	CASSPTGEAGYTF
TRBJ2-1	TRBD2	.	TRBV7-9	16	TGTGCCAGCAGCTCCCAGCGGGGGGAGTCCTACAATGAGCAGTTCTTC	CASSSQRGESYNEQFF
TRBJ1-2	.	.	TRBV12-3/TRBV12-4	13	TGTGCCAGCAGCCGGGCGGGGGGCGGAGGCTACACCTTC	CASSRAGGGGYTF
TRBJ1-3	.	.	TRBV10-1	13	TGCGCCAGCAGTGGAGGGCCTGGAAACACCATATATTTT	CASSGGPGNTIYF
TRBJ1-6	TRBD1	.	TRBV5-1	16	TGCGCCAGCAGCTTGTCGACAGGGTGGACTCATTCACCCCTCCACTTT	CASSLSTGWTHSPLHF
TRBJ2-7	.	.	TRBV2	15	TGTGCCAGCAGTGCGGCAGGGGTCAGGAGGTACGAGCAGTACTTC	CASSAAGVRRYEQYF
TRBJ1-2	TRBD1	.	TRBV3-1/TRBV3-2	15	TGTGCCAGCAGCGCCGGGACAGGGCCTAACTATGGCTACACCTTC	CASSAGTGPNYGYTF
TRBJ1-5	TRBD1	.	TRBV9	18	TGTGCCAGCACGGGTGGAGGACAGGCAAGATATAGCAATCAGCCCCAGCATTTT	CASTGGGQARYSNQPQHF
TRBJ2-1	.	.	TRBV11-2	14	TGTGCCAGCAGCATCGAAGCGTCCTACAATGAGCAGTTCTTC	CASSIEASYNEQFF
TRBJ1-5	.	.	TRBV6-7	21	TGTGCCGGCGGACTTGTGCGACAGGAGCCCGACCGGGTTTGGGGCAATCAGCCCCAGCATTTT	CAGGLVRQEPDRVWGNQPQHF
TRBJ1-1	TRBD1	.	TRBV7-2	15	TGTGCCAGCAGCCCTGACAGGGGTCGGAACACTGAAGCTTTCTTT	CASSPDRGRNTEAFF
TRBJ2-2	.	.	TRBV5-5	15	TGTGCCAGCAGCTTAAATACAGGGCGCACCGGGGAGCTGTTTTTT	CASSLNTGRTGELFF
TRBJ1-6	.	.	TRBV19	16	TGTGCCAGTAATAGATGGGAAACGGGATCTGATTCACCCCTCCACTTT	CASNRWETGSDSPLHF
TRBJ1-3	TRBD1	.	TRBV5-1	14	TGCGCCAGCAGCTTGTGGGACAGGGCTGACACCATATATTTT	CASSLWDRADTIYF
TRBJ2-1	.	.	TRBV24-1	16	TGTGCCACCAGTGACGGACGACAGGTAGGAAACAATGAGCAGTTCTTC	CATSDGRQVGNNEQFF
TRBJ2-7	.	.	TRBV12-2	14	TGTGCAAGTCGCTTAGAGTTGGGGCCCTACGAGCAGTACTTC	CASRLELGPYEQYF
TRBJ2-7	.	.	TRBV28	15	TGTGCCAGCAAAATGAGAACAGGCTTCGGGTACGAGCAGTACTTC	CASKMRTGFGYEQYF
TRBJ1-3	.	.	TRBV18	15	TGTGCCAGCTCACCACCTTCGGACTCCGCGCCACTCAAATATTTT	CASSPPSDSAPLKYF
TRBJ2-3	TRBD2	.	TRBV10-1	16	TGCGCCAGCAGTGAAGGGACTAGCGGGAGAGGAGATACGCAGTATTTT	CASSEGTSGRGDTQYF
TRBJ2-2	.	.	TRBV19	16	TGTGCCAGTAAAAAGGGACACGGGGCCGACACCGGGGAGCTGTTTTTT	CASKKGHGADTGELFF
TRBJ2-7	TRBD1	.	TRBV11-3	14	TGTGCCAGCAGCCCCGCGGGACAGGGCGGCGAGCAGTACTTC	CASSPAGQGGEQYF
TRBJ1-4	TRBD1	.	TRBV25-1	16	TGTGCCAGCAGTGAAGGGACAGGGATCGGCGGTGAAAAACTGTTTTTT	CASSEGTGIGGEKLFF
TRBJ2-5	.	.	TRBV7-8	14	TGTGCCAGCAGCTGGGACTTTTGGGCAGAGACCCAGTACTTC	CASSWDFWAETQYF
TRBJ1-2	.	.	TRBV29-1	15	TGCAGCGCCATAATTCGAGACAGCCGTAACTATGGCTACACCTTC	CSAIIRDSRNYGYTF
TRBJ2-3	TRBD2	.	TRBV7-3	17	TGTGCCAGCAGCCTCCGGTTAGCGGGGGGGCCGGGGGATACGCAGTATTTT	CASSLRLAGGPGDTQYF
TRBJ2-7	.	.	TRBV7-2	12	TGTGCCAGCCGGGATGGATCCTACGAGCAGTACTTC	CASRDGSYEQYF
TRBJ1-2	TRBD1	.	TRBV10-1	18	TGCGCCAGCCAAGAAAAATACCCTAGACAGGGCCCAGGTTATGGCTACACCTTC	CASQEKYPRQGPGYGYTF
TRBJ1-4	.	once	TRBV15	17	TGTGCCACCAGCCACCTATCGGGGACTGCAACTAATGAAAAACTGTTTTTT	CATSHLSGTATNEKLFF
TRBJ1-4	.	.	TRBV5-1	14	TGCGCCAGCAGCTTGGGGACAGCCAACGAAAAACTGTTTTTT	CASSLGTANEKLFF
TRBJ1-1	TRBD1	.	TRBV19	14	TGTGCCAGTAGTATTGAAGGGGGCGGCACTGAAGCTTTCTTT	CASSIEGGGTEAFF
TRBJ2-5	.	few	TRBV7-8	14	TGTGCCAGCAGCTTAAGTTTAGGAGGGGAGACCCAGTACTTC	CASSLSLGGETQYF
TRBJ2-5	.	.	TRBV7-2	15	TGTGCCAGCAGCTTAGCGTGGCGGGGCCAAGAGACCCAGTACTTC	CASSLAWRGQETQYF
TRBJ2-2	.	.	TRBV10-3	15	TGTGCCATCGGGCAGGGGGGCACGAACACCGGGGAGCTGTTTTTT	CAIGQGGTNTGELFF
TRBJ1-2	TRBD1	.	TRBV20-1	11	TGCAGTGCTAAACGGGACAGCGGCTACACCTTC	CSAKRDSGYTF
TRBJ1-5	TRBD1	.	TRBV5-1	15	TGCGCCAGCAGCTTGGCGGGACAGGAATATCAGCCCCAGCATTTT	CASSLAGQEYQPQHF
TRBJ1-5	.	.	TRBV28	12	TGTGCCAGCGGTAGGGGGAATCAGCCCCAGCATTTT	CASGRGNQPQHF
TRBJ1-6	.	.	TRBV3-1/TRBV3-2	14	TGTGCCAGCCGGGAGAGCTCCTATAATTCACCCCTCCACTTT	CASRESSYNSPLHF
TRBJ1-6	TRBD1	.	TRBV7-8	14	TGTGCCAGCAGCTCGGACAGGGGAAACTCACCCCTCCACTTT	CASSSDRGNSPLHF
TRBJ2-1	TRBD2	.	TRBV2	16	TGTGCCAGCACTCAAAGGATAGCGGGAGGAAACAATGAGCAGTTCTTC	CASTQRIAGGNNEQFF
TRBJ1-5	.	.	TRBV6-5	15	TGTGCCAGCAGTTACTCGAGTCGCCTAAATCAGCCCCAGCATTTT	CASSYSSRLNQPQHF
TRBJ2-2	.	.	TRBV11-3	15	TGTGCCAGCAGCCGTAGCAGGGTTCACACCGGGGAGCTGTTTTTT	CASSRSRVHTGELFF
TRBJ2-7	.	.	TRBV5-4	13	TGTGCCAGCAGCTTGATGTACTCCTACGAGCAGTACTTC	CASSLMYSYEQYF
TRBJ1-3	.	few	TRBV11-2	13	TGTGCCAGCAGCTTAGGGCCTGGAAACACCATATATTTT	CASSLGPGNTIYF
TRBJ2-3	TRBD1	.	TRBV11-3	17	TGTGCCAGCAGCTTAGGAAGGGACAGGTTTAGCACAGATACGCAGTATTTT	CASSLGRDRFSTDTQYF